This T cell receptor (beta chain) was identified during a study of T cell responses to AZD1222 COVID-19 vaccine. This CDR3 is built from 15 residues. Per the germline V gene, CDR1 is SGHAT and CDR2 is FQNNGV. Trimming left V 6 bases short and J 7 bases short, with 18 bases between. On this clone: Its specificity is unknown.

General observations from the study: The sample set comprised mostly white British donors with more females, and clonal diversity was possibly underestimated. Baseline seropositives among AZD1222 recipients totaled only five or six. An increase in Spike-specific TCR breadth and depth was observed after two AZD1222 doses. Dominant at 160-218 and 743-854, vaccine-associated CD4 TCRs also spanned spike.

The method was immunoSEQ multiplex PCR; TCRdb's version includes in-frame clones alone and lacks a portion of them. The sample shows about 140,000 clones, about 93% of them seen only once. Here the sequenced sample was peripheral blood, taken on day 0 of AZD1222 vaccination. The chain links TRBV11-2 to TRBJ2-2, with D possibly TRBD2 on 6 matching bases. The sequence was collected from an adult in good health. The CDR3 nucleotides read TGTGCCAGCAGGGGCACGGGAGAGGTGGACGGGGAGCTGTTTTTT. Translating it yields CASRGTGEVDGELFF.